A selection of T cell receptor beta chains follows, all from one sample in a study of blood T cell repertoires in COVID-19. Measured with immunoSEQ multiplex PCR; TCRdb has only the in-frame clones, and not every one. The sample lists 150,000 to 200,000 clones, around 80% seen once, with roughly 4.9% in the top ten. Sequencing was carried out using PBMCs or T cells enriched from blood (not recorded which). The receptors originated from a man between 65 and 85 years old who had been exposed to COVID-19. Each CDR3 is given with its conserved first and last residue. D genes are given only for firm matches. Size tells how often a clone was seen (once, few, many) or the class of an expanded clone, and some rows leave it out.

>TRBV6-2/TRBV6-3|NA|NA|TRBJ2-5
CASSYGGPGETQYF
TGTGCCAGCAGCTATGGCGGGCCCGGAGAGACCCAGTACTTC
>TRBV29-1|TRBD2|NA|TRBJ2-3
CSVKPLAGGGDTQYF
TGCAGCGTCAAACCCCTAGCGGGGGGTGGGGATACGCAGTATTTT
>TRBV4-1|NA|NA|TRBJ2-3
CASSPRGEGTDTQYF
TGCGCCAGCAGCCCACGGGGAGAGGGAACAGATACGCAGTATTTT
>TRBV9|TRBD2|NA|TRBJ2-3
CASSVAASGGLSGSQYF
TGTGCCAGCAGCGTAGCGGCTAGCGGGGGCCTCTCGGGGTCGCAGTATTTT
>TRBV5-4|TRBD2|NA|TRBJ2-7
CASSRRAGVSHEQYF
TGTGCCAGCAGCCGAAGGGCGGGAGTTAGCCACGAGCAGTACTTC
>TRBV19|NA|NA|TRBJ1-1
CASSILALGNTEAFF
TGTGCCAGTAGTATTCTAGCCTTGGGGAACACTGAAGCTTTCTTT
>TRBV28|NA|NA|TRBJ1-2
CASSSPTVYYGYTF
TGTGCCAGCAGTTCCCCCACAGTTTACTATGGCTACACCTTC
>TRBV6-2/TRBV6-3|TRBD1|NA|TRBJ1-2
CASSFRQGNYGYTF
TGTGCCAGCAGTTTCCGACAGGGGAACTATGGCTACACCTTC
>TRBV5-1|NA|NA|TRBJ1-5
CASSEQGASNQPQHF
TGCGCCAGCAGCGAACAGGGTGCGAGTAATCAGCCCCAGCATTTT
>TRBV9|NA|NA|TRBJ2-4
CASSVDRQGIQYF
TGTGCCAGCAGCGTAGACAGGCAGGGCATTCAGTACTTC
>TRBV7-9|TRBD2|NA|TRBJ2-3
CASSLASGGSTRTDTQYF
TGTGCCAGCAGCTTAGCTAGCGGGGGGAGTACGAGAACAGATACGCAGTATTTT
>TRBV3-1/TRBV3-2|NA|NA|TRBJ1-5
CASSLQGSNQPQHF
TGTGCCAGCAGCCTACAGGGAAGCAATCAGCCCCAGCATTTT
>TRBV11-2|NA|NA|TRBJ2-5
CASSLTTLKETQYF
TGTGCCAGCAGCCTAACTACGTTGAAAGAGACCCAGTACTTC
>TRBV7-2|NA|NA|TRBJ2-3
CASTLPRTASTDTQYF
TGTGCCAGCACCCTCCCGAGGACAGCTAGCACAGATACGCAGTATTTT
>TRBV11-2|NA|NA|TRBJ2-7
CASSLDHTGSYEQYF
TGTGCCAGCAGCTTAGATCACACAGGGAGCTACGAGCAGTACTTC
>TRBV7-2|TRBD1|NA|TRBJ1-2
CASSLQDRGGEGYTF
TGTGCCAGCAGCTTACAGGACAGGGGGGGTGAGGGCTACACCTTC
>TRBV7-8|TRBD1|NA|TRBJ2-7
CASSPGQTYEQYF
TGTGCCAGCAGCCCGGGACAGACCTACGAGCAGTACTTC
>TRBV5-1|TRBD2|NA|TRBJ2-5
CASSLAWGGETQYF
TGCGCCAGCAGCTTGGCGTGGGGGGGAGAGACCCAGTACTTC
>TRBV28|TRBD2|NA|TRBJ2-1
CASSLLPGLAGVGSYNEQFF
TGTGCCAGCAGTCTCCTTCCGGGACTAGCGGGAGTTGGCTCCTACAATGAGCAGTTCTTC
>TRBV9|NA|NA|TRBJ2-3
CASSAAGSFTDTQYF
TGTGCCAGCAGCGCCGCCGGGTCCTTCACAGATACGCAGTATTTT
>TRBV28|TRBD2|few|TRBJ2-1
CASSLFSGRTNEQFF
TGTGCCAGCAGTTTATTTAGCGGGAGAACCAATGAGCAGTTCTTC
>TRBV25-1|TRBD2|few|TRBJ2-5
CASSGLAGGLAGKTQYF
TGTGCCAGCAGTGGTCTAGCGGGGGGGCTCGCTGGAAAGACCCAGTACTTC
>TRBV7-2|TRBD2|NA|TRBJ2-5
CASSLQAGGFQETQYF
TGTGCCAGCAGCTTACAGGCGGGGGGGTTTCAAGAGACCCAGTACTTC
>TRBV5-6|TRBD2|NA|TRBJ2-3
CASSPGTSADTQYF
TGTGCCAGCAGCCCCGGGACTAGCGCGGATACGCAGTATTTT
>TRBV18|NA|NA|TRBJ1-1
CASSSGQNTEAFF
TGTGCCAGCTCCTCCGGACAGAACACTGAAGCTTTCTTT
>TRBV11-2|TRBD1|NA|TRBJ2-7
CASSLEVTGPYEQYF
TGTGCCAGCAGCTTAGAAGTGACAGGGCCCTACGAGCAGTACTTC
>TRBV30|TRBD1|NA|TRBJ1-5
CAWSAPKTGPNQPQHF
TGTGCCTGGAGTGCCCCCAAGACAGGGCCAAATCAGCCCCAGCATTTT
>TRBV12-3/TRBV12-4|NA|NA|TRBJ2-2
CASSSLERRELFF
TGTGCCAGCAGTTCGCTAGAAAGGCGGGAGCTGTTTTTT
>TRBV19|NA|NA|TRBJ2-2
CASSIFPGELFF
TGTGCCAGTAGTATCTTTCCCGGGGAGCTGTTTTTT
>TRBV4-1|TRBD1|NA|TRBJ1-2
CASSARDRGYGYTF
TGCGCCAGCAGCGCCCGGGACAGGGGATATGGCTACACCTTC
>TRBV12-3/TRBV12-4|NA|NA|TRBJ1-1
CASSGNTEAFF
TGTGCCAGCAGCGGGAACACTGAAGCTTTCTTT
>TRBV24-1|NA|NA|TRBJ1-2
CATSDSPFNGYTF
TGTGCCACCAGTGATTCCCCTTTTAATGGCTACACCTTC
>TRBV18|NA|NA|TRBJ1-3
CASSAGYSGNTIYF
TGTGCCAGTTCGGCAGGGTACTCTGGAAACACCATATATTTT
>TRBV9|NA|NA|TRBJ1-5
CASVPCQPQHF
TGTGCCAGCGTCCCTTGTCAGCCCCAGCATTTT
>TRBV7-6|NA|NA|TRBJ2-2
CASSRDSPSNTGELFF
TGTGCCAGCAGCAGAGACAGTCCTTCGAACACCGGGGAGCTGTTTTTT
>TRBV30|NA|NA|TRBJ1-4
CAWGRRDEKLFF
TGTGCCTGGGGGAGGCGAGATGAAAAACTGTTTTTT
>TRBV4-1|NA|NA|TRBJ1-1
CASSHSDSKNTEAFF
TGCGCCAGCAGCCACTCAGACAGCAAGAACACTGAAGCTTTCTTT
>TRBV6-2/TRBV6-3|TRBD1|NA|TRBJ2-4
CASSDRDLAKNIQYF
TGTGCCAGCAGTGACAGGGACCTAGCCAAAAACATTCAGTACTTC
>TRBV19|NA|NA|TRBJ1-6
CASSPDGPGSPLHF
TGTGCCAGTAGTCCGGACGGGCCGGGGTCACCCCTCCACTTT
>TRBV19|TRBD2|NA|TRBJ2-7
CASSMGLAGGSPNYEQYF
TGTGCCAGTAGTATGGGACTAGCGGGGGGCTCACCCAACTACGAGCAGTACTTC
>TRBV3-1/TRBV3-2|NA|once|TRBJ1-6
CASSLQTENSPLHF
TGTGCCAGCAGCCTCCAGACAGAGAATTCACCCCTCCACTTT